The 15 T cell receptor beta chains listed next were all sequenced from one sample in a study of immune characterization of retroperitoneal liposarcoma. TCRdb redid the calling of the PCR reads with MiXCR, one entry per CDR3 protein. The data contain 10,000 or so distinct CDR3 sequences, about 30% of them singletons. The sequenced sample was tumor tissue. These TCRs come from a male donor with retroperitoneal liposarcoma.

This clonotype appeared many times. V is TRBV7-2 and J is TRBJ2-1, with 12 positions matching TRBD2. Germline CDR1 reads SGHTA; CDR2 reads FQGNSA. V shed 4 bases, J shed 10 bases, and the junction held 11 bases outside the gene matches. The CDR3 runs 16 residues. This chain's CDR3 is CASSSGLAGPFYEQFF. CDR3 bases: TGTGCCAGCAGCTCCGGACTAGCGGGACCCTTCTACGAGCAGTTCTTC.

This clonotype was counted at least ten times. V gene TRBV6-1 combines with J gene TRBJ1-1; D possibly corresponds to TRBD1 (6 bases). Trimming removed 4 bases at V and 1 base at J, with 13 bases between. The CDR3 is 15 residues long. Germline V gene lookup returns CDR1 MNHNS and CDR2 SASEGT. The CDR3 DNA reads TGTGCCAGCAGTGCCCCTGGGACACCGAACACTGAAGCTTTCTTT. Protein product: CASSAPGTPNTEAFF.

Only a few counts were recorded for this clonotype. The V call is TRBV7-2, the J call TRBJ2-1; 8 bases fit TRBD1. The CDR3 runs to 15 residues. Trimming took 4 bases from V and 10 from J; bases not matched to a gene: 12. Germline V gene lookup returns CDR1 SGHTA and CDR2 FQGNSA. CDR3 protein: CASSSMDRAQDEQFF. The DNA of the CDR3 is TGTGCCAGCAGCTCGATGGACAGGGCCCAAGACGAGCAGTTCTTC.

In its sample, this clonotype was seen a few times. The chain is built from TRBV11-2 and TRBJ2-7; 8 positions agree with TRBD1. CDR3 length equals 14 residues. Trimming took 7 bases from V and 4 from J; bases not matched to a gene: 9. CDR1 SGHAT and CDR2 FQNNGV come from the germline V gene. The CDR3 spells CASTLSQGGYEQYF. CDR3 nucleotides: TGTGCCAGCACCCTATCACAGGGGGGATACGAGCAGTACTTC.

J is TRBJ2-1 and V is TRBV11-2; no reliable D call. TRBJ2-5 matches the DNA end more closely, so the J call is doubtful. Germline CDR1 and CDR2: SGHAT and FQNNGV. The CDR3 spans 14 residues. CDR3 sequence (DNA): TGTGCCAGCAGCTTAGGGCCAGTACAAGAGACCCAGTACTTC. Translated: CASSLGPVQETQYF.

By its share, this clonotype is medium-sized. The chain carries TRBV6-1 and TRBJ2-4; TRBD1 agrees at 10 bases. The CDR3 extends over 18 amino acids. J gave up 1 base and V 6 bases, and 12 bases lay outside the gene matches. Germline values: CDR1 MNHNS, CDR2 SASEGT. CDR3 DNA: TGTGCCAGCAGGACGGACAGGGGGGAGGCCTTTGCCAAAAACATTCAGTACTTC. This encodes CASRTDRGEAFAKNIQYF.

This clonotype qualifies as medium-sized. The chain combines TRBV7-2 with TRBJ2-1, with a tentative D call TRBD1 (5 bases). Gene TRBJ2-7 matches the end of the DNA better, so the J call may be wrong. The CDR3 is 15 residues long. The germline V gene encodes CDR1 SGHTA and CDR2 FQGNSA. The CDR3 nucleotides are TGTGCCAGCAGCCCCCCAGGGAACCTATACAATGAGCAGTACTTC. It specifies CASSPPGNLYNEQYF.

The J gene is TRBJ2-1, the V gene TRBV12-5; a possible D gene is TRBD2 (6 bases). TRBJ2-7 explains the end of the DNA better; the J call may be wrong. The CDR3 runs to 15 residues. Per the germline V gene, CDR1 is LGHNT and CDR2 is FRNRAP. The DNA of the CDR3 is TGTGCTAGTGGCCCGGATCGGGGGTCCTACAATGAGCAGTACTTC. This codes for CASGPDRGSYNEQYF.

The V gene is TRBV6-1, the J gene TRBJ1-1; 7 nucleotides match TRBD1. The trim removed 8 bases at V and 2 bases at J, leaving 11 bases unmatched. Germline CDR1 MNHNS, CDR2 SASEGT. CDR3 length: 15 amino acids. CDR3: CASHPGTVANTEAFF. CDR3 nucleotide sequence: TGTGCCAGCCATCCCGGGACAGTGGCTAACACTGAAGCTTTCTTT.

The J gene is TRBJ2-4, the V gene TRBV6-2 or TRBV6-3, with TRBD2 matching 9 bases. There are 15 residues in the CDR3. In germline, CDR1 is MNHEY, CDR2 SVGEGT. V shed 5 bases, J shed 13 bases, and the junction held 15 bases outside the gene matches. As DNA, the CDR3 is TGTGCCAGCAGTCATGGGACTAGCCAGTACGATGAGCAGTACTTC. Protein: CASSHGTSQYDEQYF.

In its sample, this clonotype was seen many times. The chain is built from TRBV6-1 and TRBJ2-6; TRBD1 agrees at 9 bases. CDR1 and CDR2 (germline): MNHNS, SASEGT. The CDR3 is 17 amino acids. V was clipped by 7 bases and J by 1 base; unmatched bases: 8. The DNA for the CDR3 is TGTGCCAGCACCCTGACAGGGGGTACTTCTGGGGCCAACGTCCTGACTTTC. It codes for CASTLTGGTSGANVLTF.

This clonotype appeared many times. The genes are TRBV6-1 and TRBJ2-1, with TRBD2 matching 8 bases. CDR3 length equals 15 residues. V shed 5 bases and J 0 bases; nucleotides not matched to a gene: 3. The germline V gene encodes CDR1 MNHNS and CDR2 SASEGT. CDR3: CASSRGGSSYNEQFF. CDR3 coding DNA: TGTGCCAGCAGTCGCGGGGGGAGCTCCTACAATGAGCAGTTCTTC.

In its sample, this clonotype ranks as medium-sized. V is TRBV12-3 or TRBV12-4 and J is TRBJ2-1, with D tentatively TRBD1 (6 bases). There are 14 residues in the CDR3. V dropped 7 bases and J dropped 13 bases, with 23 bases sitting between them. The CDR3 bases are TGTGCCAGCATAGGGGGACCAAACCAAGAGACCCAGTTCTTC. It codes for CASIGGPNQETQFF.

This clonotype ranks as medium-sized. This chain joins TRBV7-6 and TRBJ2-7; tentatively, D is TRBD1 or TRBD2 (5 bases each). CDR3 size: 14 residues. The V end lost 7 bases, the J end lost 0 bases, and 13 bases lay between the germline ends. Germline V gives CDR1 SGHVS, CDR2 FNYEAQ. The DNA of the CDR3 is TGTGCCAGCACCCGGGGCAGGGACTCCTACGAGCAGTACTTC. Translation: CASTRGRDSYEQYF.

This chain uses TRBV11-3 with TRBJ2-1, with 12 positions matching TRBD2. Germline trimming cut 0 bases from V and 5 bases from J; bases unmatched to any gene: 8. This CDR3 has 18 residues. The germline gives CDR1 SGHNT, CDR2 YENEEA. The CDR3 protein is CASSLDPGTSGLNNEQFF. In DNA form, the CDR3 reads TGTGCCAGCAGCTTAGATCCCGGGACTAGCGGGTTAAACAATGAGCAGTTCTTC.